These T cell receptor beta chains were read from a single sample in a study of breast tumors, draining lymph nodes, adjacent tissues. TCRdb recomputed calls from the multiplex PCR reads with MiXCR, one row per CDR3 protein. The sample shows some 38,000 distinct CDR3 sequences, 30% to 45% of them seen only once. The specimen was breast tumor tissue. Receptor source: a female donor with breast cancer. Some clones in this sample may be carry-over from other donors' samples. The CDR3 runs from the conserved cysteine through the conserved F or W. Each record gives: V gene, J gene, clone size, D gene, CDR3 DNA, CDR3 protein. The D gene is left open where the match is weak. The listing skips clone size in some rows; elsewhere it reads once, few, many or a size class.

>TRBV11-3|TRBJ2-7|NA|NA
TGTGCCAGCGGGTCTACGGCCTACGAGCAGTACTTC
CASGSTAYEQYF
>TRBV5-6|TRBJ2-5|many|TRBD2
TGTGCCAGCAGCAGGACTAGCCGGGTGGAGACCCAGTACTTC
CASSRTSRVETQYF
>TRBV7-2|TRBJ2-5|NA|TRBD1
TGTGCCAGCAGCCCGGGACAGGGGTTCGGAGAGACCCAGTACTTC
CASSPGQGFGETQYF
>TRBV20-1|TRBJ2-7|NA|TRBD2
TGCAGTGCCCCAAGCCCGACGACTAGCGGGGCGACCTACGAGCAGTACTTC
CSAPSPTTSGATYEQYF
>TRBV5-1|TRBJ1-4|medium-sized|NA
TGCGCCAGCAGCTTGGCACAGGGCAATGAAAAACTGTTTTTT
CASSLAQGNEKLFF
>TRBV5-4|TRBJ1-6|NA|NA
TGTGCCAGCAGCTTAACCCGTGGGGCATCACCCCTCCACTTT
CASSLTRGASPLHF
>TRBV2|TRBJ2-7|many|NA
TGTGCCAGGGTTCTCTGTTTTTGCGAGCAGTACTTC
CARVLCFCEQYF
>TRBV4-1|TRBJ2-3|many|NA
TGCGCCAGCAGCCAAGAAGGGGCCGGCGTGGGCCGCACAGATACGCAGTATTTT
CASSQEGAGVGRTDTQYF
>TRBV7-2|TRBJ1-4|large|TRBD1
TGTGCCAGCAGCACCGGGACAGGGGGCTATGAAAAACTGTTTTTT
CASSTGTGGYEKLFF
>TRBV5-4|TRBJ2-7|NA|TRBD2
TGTGCCAGCAGCTTGAAGCTAGCGGGTCCCTACGAGCAGTACTTC
CASSLKLAGPYEQYF
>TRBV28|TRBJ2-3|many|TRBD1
TGTGCCAGCAGCACACAGGGGGCGGGTTTCTCAGATACGCAGTATTTT
CASSTQGAGFSDTQYF
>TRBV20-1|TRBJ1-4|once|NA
TGCAGTGCTAGAGGTCCTACGGATGAAAAACTGTTTTTT
CSARGPTDEKLFF
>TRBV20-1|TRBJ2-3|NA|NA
TGCAGTGCTAGTCTACAGACAGATACGCAGTATTTT
CSASLQTDTQYF
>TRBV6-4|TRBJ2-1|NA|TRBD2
TGTGCCAGCAGTGACTCGACTAGCGGGAAATACAATGAGCAGTTCTTC
CASSDSTSGKYNEQFF
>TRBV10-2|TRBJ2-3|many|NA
TGCGCCAGCAGTGAAAGAGATACGCAGTATTTT
CASSERDTQYF
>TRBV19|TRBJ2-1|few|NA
TGTGCCAGTAGTACCGACGTTTACAATGAGCAGTTCTTC
CASSTDVYNEQFF
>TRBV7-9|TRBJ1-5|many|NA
TGTGCCAGCAGCTTAGGACAGGGCAATCAGCCCCAGCATTTT
CASSLGQGNQPQHF